These T cell receptor beta chains were read from a single sample in a study of blood T cells in healthy people across ages. In TCRdb, the 5' RACE reads were re-called with MiXCR into one record per CDR3 protein. The table has more than 1,400,000 distinct CDR3 sequences, around 42% seen once. The sequenced sample consisted of blood. These receptors were obtained from a woman aged 18 to 35 in good health. The CDR3 runs from the conserved cysteine through the conserved F or W. D genes are given only for firm matches. Rows give clone size only sometimes, using once, few, many, or a class for an expanded clone.

clone size	D gene	V gene	J gene	CDR3 DNA	CDR3 protein
many	NA	TRBV20-1	TRBJ1-4	TGCAGTGCTAGAGATATCGGGACATCGAATGAAAAACTGTTTTTT	CSARDIGTSNEKLFF
NA	NA	TRBV10-2	TRBJ2-3	TGCGCCAGCAGTGGCCGATCTGTGAGCGGATCTAGCACAGATACGCAGTATTTT	CASSGRSVSGSSTDTQYF
few	NA	TRBV20-1	TRBJ1-2	TGCAGTGCCGGAGAATATGGCTACACCTTC	CSAGEYGYTF
few	TRBD2	TRBV10-3	TRBJ2-3	TGTGCCATCGGTAGCCTAGCGGGTGGGGGCACAGATACGCAGTATTTT	CAIGSLAGGGTDTQYF
NA	TRBD1	TRBV19	TRBJ2-7	TGTGCCAGTAGTCAGGACAGGAATGTCTACGAGCAGTACTTC	CASSQDRNVYEQYF
few	NA	TRBV7-9	TRBJ2-7	TGTGCCAGCAGCTTACGCTGGAAACCGAACGCGGGACTTGACTCCTACGAGCAGTACTTC	CASSLRWKPNAGLDSYEQYF
NA	NA	TRBV2	TRBJ1-4	TGTGCCAGCCACGAGGAGACTACAACTAATGAAAAACTGTTTTTT	CASHEETTTNEKLFF
NA	NA	TRBV2	TRBJ2-6	TGTGCCAGCAGACCTCAGGTTGCTGGGGCCAACGTCCTGACTTTC	CASRPQVAGANVLTF
NA	NA	TRBV21-1	TRBJ2-7	TGTGCCACACAGACCGGGACATCGGCCTACGGGCAGTACTTC	CATQTGTSAYGQYF
NA	NA	TRBV2	TRBJ1-2	TGTGCCAGCAAATCGGACATCCGGGGCTACACCTTC	CASKSDIRGYTF
NA	TRBD2	TRBV20-1	TRBJ2-3	TGCAGTGCTAGTCCAGCTAGCGGGATTCATAGCACAGATACGCAGTATTTT	CSASPASGIHSTDTQYF
few	NA	TRBV28	TRBJ1-4	TGTGCCAGCAAAAAGGGGGGGCGGTATGAAAAACTGTTTTTT	CASKKGGRYEKLFF
NA	NA	TRBV20-1	TRBJ1-2	TGCAGTGCTAGCTCCCAGGGTTACTATGGCTACACCTTC	CSASSQGYYGYTF
NA	NA	TRBV21-1	TRBJ2-2	TGTGCCAGCAGGGGAGATTGCGTAGGAGGGATGACAGGGGAGCTGTTTTTT	CASRGDCVGGMTGELFF
NA	TRBD2	TRBV12-3/TRBV12-4	TRBJ2-7	TGTGCCAGCAGTTTCGAAGCGGGAGTATACTACGAGCAGTACTTC	CASSFEAGVYYEQYF
few	TRBD1	TRBV14	TRBJ1-2	TGTGCCAGCAGCTCCCAGGGGGTACCTTATGGCTACACCTTC	CASSSQGVPYGYTF
NA	TRBD1	TRBV7-8	TRBJ2-2	TGTGCCAGCAGCTTCGGACAGGGGCCCACCGGGGAGCTGTTTTTT	CASSFGQGPTGELFF
NA	NA	TRBV21-1	TRBJ2-1	TGTGCCAGCGGCAAATTCCTCGGCAGGGTGAATGAGCAGTTCTTC	CASGKFLGRVNEQFF
NA	NA	TRBV4-1	TRBJ1-1	TGCGCCAGCAGCCAAGTTCAGAGGACGGTCACTGAAGCTTTCTTT	CASSQVQRTVTEAFF
NA	TRBD1	TRBV5-1	TRBJ1-2	TGCGCCAGCAGCCGAATCGGGACAGACTATGGCTACACCTTC	CASSRIGTDYGYTF
few	NA	TRBV6-2/TRBV6-3	TRBJ2-7	NA	CASSYQTDFGPEDYEQYF
NA	NA	TRBV14	TRBJ1-1	TGTGCCAGCAGCCGAGGGGACACCCGGGTCTCTGAAGCTTTCTTT	CASSRGDTRVSEAFF